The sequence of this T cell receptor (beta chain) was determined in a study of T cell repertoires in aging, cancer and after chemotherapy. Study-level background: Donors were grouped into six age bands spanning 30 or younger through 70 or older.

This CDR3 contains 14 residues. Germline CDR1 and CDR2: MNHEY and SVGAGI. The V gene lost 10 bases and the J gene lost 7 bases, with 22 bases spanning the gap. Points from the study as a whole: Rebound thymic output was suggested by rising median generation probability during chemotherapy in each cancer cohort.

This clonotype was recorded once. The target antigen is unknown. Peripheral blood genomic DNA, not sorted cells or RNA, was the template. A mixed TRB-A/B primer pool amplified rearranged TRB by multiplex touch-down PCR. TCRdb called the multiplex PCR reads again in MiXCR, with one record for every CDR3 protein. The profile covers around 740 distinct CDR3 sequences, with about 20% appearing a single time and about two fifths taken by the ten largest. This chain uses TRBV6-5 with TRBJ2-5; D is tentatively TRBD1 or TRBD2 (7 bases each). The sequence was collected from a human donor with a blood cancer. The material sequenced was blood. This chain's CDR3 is CATRDSGAPGTQYF. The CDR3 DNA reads TGTGCCACCAGGGACAGCGGGGCTCCTGGGACCCAGTACTTC.